The present T cell receptor beta chain was sequenced within a study of T cell responses to AZD1222 COVID-19 vaccine. Study context: Second doses that came at about 4 or about 12 weeks were put together.

A word on this clone: Its antigen is still unknown.

Germline assignment: CDR1 LNHDA and CDR2 SQIVND (reference sequence). This CDR3 is built from 16 residues. Germline trimming cut 5 bases from V and 1 base from J; bases unmatched to any gene: 8. General study results and limits: The sample set comprised mostly white British donors with more females, and clonal diversity was possibly underestimated.

Generated by immunoSEQ multiplex PCR, the TCRdb table keeps only in-frame clones and is missing some. The profile covers about 55,000 clones, with roughly 88% appearing a single time and around 15% taken by the ten largest. The TCR sequence derives from an adult in good health. The chain links TRBV19 to TRBJ1-2, with TRBD1 identical over 9 bases. This material consisted of peripheral blood, taken on day 0 of AZD1222 vaccination. CDR3 sequence: CASSSPGQGINYGYTF. The CDR3 DNA is TGTGCCAGTAGTTCCCCGGGACAGGGAATTAACTATGGCTACACCTTC.